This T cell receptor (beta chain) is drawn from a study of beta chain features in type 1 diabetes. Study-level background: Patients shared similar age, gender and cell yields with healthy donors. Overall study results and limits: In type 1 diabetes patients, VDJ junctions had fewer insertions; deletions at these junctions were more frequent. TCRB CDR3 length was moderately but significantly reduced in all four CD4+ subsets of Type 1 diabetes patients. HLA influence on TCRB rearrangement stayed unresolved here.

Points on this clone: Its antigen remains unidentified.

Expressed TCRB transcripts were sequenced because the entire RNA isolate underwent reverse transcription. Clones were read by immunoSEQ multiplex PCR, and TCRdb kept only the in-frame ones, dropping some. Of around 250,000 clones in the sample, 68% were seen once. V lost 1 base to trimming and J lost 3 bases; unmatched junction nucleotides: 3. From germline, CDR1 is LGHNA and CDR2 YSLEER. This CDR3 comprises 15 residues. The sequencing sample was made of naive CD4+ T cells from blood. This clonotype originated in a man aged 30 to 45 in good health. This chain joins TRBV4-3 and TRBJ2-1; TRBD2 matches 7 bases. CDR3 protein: CASSQALADYNEQFF. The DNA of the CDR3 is TGCGCCAGCAGCCAAGCTCTAGCGGACTACAATGAGCAGTTCTTC.